Listed here are 27 T cell receptor beta chains from one sample, sequenced in a study of blood T cells in healthy people across ages. A second PCR, run for roughly 7 to 12 cycles, used a sample-barcoded 5' primer plus a J-beta primer mix. TCRdb passed the 5' RACE reads through MiXCR, listing each CDR3 protein once. The data contain hundreds of thousands of distinct CDR3 sequences, less than 35% of them singletons. Sequencing used blood. Receptors originate from a woman older than 75 in good health.

This chain links TRBV11-2 with TRBJ1-4; TRBD1 is a possible D gene (6 bases). The germline V and J ends were trimmed by 4 bases and 7 bases, with 16 bases remaining between them. The V gene's germline CDR1 is SGHAT and CDR2 FQNNGV. The CDR3 has 15 amino acids. The CDR3 spells CASSSQRGASEKLFF. The CDR3 nucleotides are TGTGCCAGCAGCTCACAAAGGGGGGCCAGTGAAAAACTGTTTTTT.

This clonotype was counted at least ten times. The V call is TRBV7-2, the J call TRBJ1-2; D is unclear. The germline V and J ends were trimmed by 10 bases and 4 bases, with 10 bases remaining between them. Germline CDR1 is SGHTA and CDR2 is FQGNSA. This CDR3 spans 11 amino acids. The CDR3 DNA is TGTGCCACAAGCCGGAGCTATGGCTACACCTTC. It specifies CATSRSYGYTF.

This chain joins TRBV7-3 and TRBJ2-1; D is unresolved. This CDR3 is built from 14 residues. CDR1 and CDR2 (germline): SGHTA, FQGTGA. The ends were cut back, 1 base at V and 4 bases at J, with 8 bases in the middle. The CDR3 spells CASSLNRDYNEQFF. The DNA of the CDR3 is TGTGCCAGCAGCTTAAATCGCGATTACAATGAGCAGTTCTTC.

The rearrangement uses TRBV7-2 and TRBJ1-2; D gene ambiguous. The CDR3 is 16 residues long. V was pared by 2 bases and J by 3 bases, with 16 bases between. Germline V lookup: CDR1 SGHTA, CDR2 FQGNSA. DNA of the CDR3: TGTGCCAGCAGCTTAAATCGGGAGTTACCCGACTATGGCTACACCTTC. Translation: CASSLNRELPDYGYTF.

This clonotype has a count of ten or more. This chain uses TRBV20-1 with TRBJ2-1; D is unresolved. The CDR3 covers 11 residues. Germline V gene sequence: CDR1 DFQATT, CDR2 SNEGSKA (reference sequence). V shed 1 base and J shed 8 bases, with 6 bases lying between them. In DNA form, the CDR3 reads TGCAGTGCTAGAGTCTGGGATGAGCAGTTCTTC. Translating it yields CSARVWDEQFF.

This clonotype was counted at least ten times. The rearrangement uses TRBV27 and TRBJ2-5, with 7 bases fitting TRBD2. The V segment lost 6 bases and the J segment 2 bases; nucleotides outside the gene matches: 12. The CDR3 is 16 residues long. Germline CDR1 is MNHEY and CDR2 is SMNVEV (reference sequence). The CDR3 nucleotides read TGTGCCAGCAGACTACGGGGGGTCGGACCTCAAGAGACCCAGTACTTC. Protein: CASRLRGVGPQETQYF.

The chain joins TRBV27 to TRBJ1-4; D is unresolved. CDR1 and CDR2 (germline): MNHEY, SMNVEV (reference sequence). The CDR3 has 15 amino acids. V was clipped by 2 bases and J by 4 bases, with 11 bases between them. The CDR3 sequence: CASSLGSAVNEKLFF. The CDR3 bases are TGTGCCAGCAGTTTAGGTTCGGCTGTTAATGAAAAACTGTTTTTT.

This clonotype was seen many times. The chain uses TRBV28 and TRBJ1-2, with D unclear. The CDR3 contains 13 residues. Looked up from germline, CDR1 is MDHEN and CDR2 is SYDVKM. Trimming removed 6 bases at V and 7 bases at J, with 15 bases between. CDR3 bases: TGTGCCAGCAGCCCCGTCGCCCGATCTGGCTACACCTTC. Translating it yields CASSPVARSGYTF.

This chain uses TRBV20-1 with TRBJ2-3; D unresolved. CDR3 size: 16 residues. Between the trimmed V and J ends, which lost 0 bases and 2 bases, there was a span of 15 bases. Germline CDR1 and CDR2: DFQATT and SNEGSKA (reference sequence). The chain's CDR3 is CSARDGPAPVTDTQYF. The CDR3 DNA reads TGCAGTGCTAGAGATGGCCCAGCGCCCGTCACAGATACGCAGTATTTT.

This clonotype occurred a few times. The genes are TRBV5-1 and TRBJ1-1; D is undetermined. Trimming stripped 6 bases from V and 3 bases from J, with 6 bases between. This CDR3 contains 11 residues. Germline CDR1 is SGHRS and CDR2 is YFSETQ. The CDR3 DNA sequence: TGCGCCAGCACCGACTACACTGAAGCTTTCTTT. It specifies CASTDYTEAFF.

At least ten counts were recorded for this clonotype. The chain has TRBV5-1 and TRBJ1-1; D is undetermined. Germline lookup yields CDR1 SGHRS and CDR2 YFSETQ. This CDR3 is 14 amino acids long. V dropped 2 bases and J dropped 4 bases, with 12 bases sitting between them. DNA for the CDR3: TGCGCCAGCAGCTTACCCCAAGGGAGCACTGAAGCTTTCTTT. Amino acid sequence: CASSLPQGSTEAFF.

This clonotype was observed at least ten times. In DNA form, the CDR3 reads TGCAGTGCTCCGGACAGGAGCTCCTACAATGAGCAGTTCTTC. This translates into CSAPDRSSYNEQFF. The rearrangement joins TRBV20-1 to TRBJ2-1; 7 bases are a match to TRBD1. The germline CDR1 and CDR2 sequences are DFQATT and SNEGSKA (reference sequence). Trimming removed 5 bases from V and 0 bases from J; junction bases left unmatched: 4. The CDR3 is 14 residues long.

This rearrangement joins TRBV27 to TRBJ2-1; TRBD2 aligns across 7 bases. The CDR3 has 13 amino acids. V lost 3 bases, J lost 9 bases, and 5 bases stayed unmatched. Germline loops: CDR1 MNHEY, CDR2 SMNVEV (reference sequence). CDR3 protein: CASSFRGSSEQFF. The DNA for the CDR3 is TGTGCCAGCAGTTTTCGCGGGAGCAGTGAGCAGTTCTTC.

CDR3 coding DNA: TGCAGTGCTAGCCCAGGGTCGGCCAAAAACATTCAGTACTTC. Translated: CSASPGSAKNIQYF. The genes are TRBV20-1 and TRBJ2-4; TRBD1 is a possible D gene (5 bases). With 3 bases removed from V and 1 base from J, the gap between germline ends came to 10 bases. There are 14 residues in the CDR3. The germline gives CDR1 DFQATT, CDR2 SNEGSKA (reference sequence).

The table lists this clonotype with a count of one. V usage is TRBV6-5 and J usage is TRBJ2-5, with a weak D call TRBD1 (6 bases). This CDR3 contains 15 residues. V lost 4 bases, J lost 5 bases, and 17 bases lay in between. Germline V lookup: CDR1 MNHEY, CDR2 SVGAGI. The DNA for the CDR3 is TGTGCCAGCAGTTCTCCAACCAGGGGATTCGAGACCCAGTACTTC. Translated: CASSSPTRGFETQYF.

In this sample, this clonotype turned up a few times. One junction end does not reproduce the germline sequence, and a read error may be involved. The chain carries TRBV3-1 and TRBJ1-5; TRBD1 matches 8 bases. The CDR3 extends over 13 amino acids. Germline CDR1 LGHDT, CDR2 YNNKEL (reference sequence). CDR3 bases: TGTACCAGTAGCCAAGGGACAGGTCAGCCCCAGCATTTT. Its protein product is CTSSQGTGQPQHF.

Regarding this clonotype: This may come from a read error, since a much larger clone is one base off. The rearrangement links TRBV20-1 to TRBJ2-5; TRBD2 matches at 13 bases. This CDR3 region has 20 residues. CDR1 DFQATT and CDR2 SNEGSKA come from the germline V gene (reference sequence). V shed 3 bases, J shed 11 bases, and the junction held 27 bases outside the gene matches. The CDR3 protein is CSARGPTSGLAGVNYNEQYF. The CDR3 DNA reads TGCAGTGCTAGGGGTCCTACGAGCGGACTAGCGGGGGTGAACTACAATGAGCAGTACTTC.

This clonotype was observed a handful of times. A read error is possible here, since a much larger clone lies one base away. The chain uses TRBV5-1 and TRBJ2-3; either TRBD1 or TRBD2 may supply D (6 bases each). The V end was cut by 4 bases, the J end by 4 bases, with 19 bases between. The CDR3 runs 16 residues. Germline lookup yields CDR1 SGHRS and CDR2 YFSETQ. In nucleotides, the CDR3 is TGCGCCAGCAGCCCCGATGCTGGGGGGCGGGCAGATACGCAGTATTTT. This encodes CASSPDAGGRADTQYF.

Note on this clonotype: This clone may be a read error of a much larger clone one base away. The rearrangement links TRBV20-1 to TRBJ2-1, with D perhaps matching TRBD1 or TRBD2 (5 bases each). CDR3 length equals 12 residues. Deletions cut 6 bases from V and 13 bases from J, with 19 bases between. Germline assignment: CDR1 DFQATT and CDR2 SNEGSKA (reference sequence). The CDR3 nucleotides read TGCAGTGCCCCCGGGTCGCGAGGGACCCAGTTCTTC. This sequence encodes CSAPGSRGTQFF.

This clonotype occurred many times. The chain links TRBV14 to TRBJ2-3; D is ambiguous. This CDR3 region has 14 residues. Germline CDR1 reads SGHDN; CDR2 reads FVKESK. Trimming removed 3 bases at V and 6 bases at J, with 13 bases between. DNA for the CDR3: TGTGCCAGCAGCCACCCGATGCCTGTGGATACGCAGTATTTT. As protein: CASSHPMPVDTQYF.

The V call is TRBV7-2, the J call TRBJ2-4; D perhaps matches TRBD1 (6 bases). Trimming took 4 bases from V and 7 from J, leaving 11 bases between them. The CDR3 spans 13 residues. Germline CDR1 reads SGHTA; CDR2 reads FQGNSA. The chain's CDR3 is CASSSPGVNIQYF. The DNA for the CDR3 is TGTGCCAGCAGCTCCCCAGGGGTGAACATTCAGTACTTC.

The V and J genes are TRBV7-3 and TRBJ2-5; D is undetermined. The CDR3 consists of 13 residues. The germline V gene encodes CDR1 SGHTA and CDR2 FQGTGA. V lost 1 base to trimming and J lost 5 bases, with 8 bases between them. As DNA, the CDR3 is TGTGCCAGCAGCTTAAACTTGCTGGAGACCCAGTACTTC. Translating gives CASSLNLLETQYF. The full variable domain, completed using reference TRBV7-3 and TRBJ2-5, is GAGVSQTPSNKVTEKGKYVELRCDPISGHTALYWYRQSLGQGPEFLIYFQGTGAADDSGLPNDRFFAVRPEGSVSTLKIQRTERGDSAVYLCASSLNLLETQYFGPGTRLLVL.

This clonotype was found many times. V is TRBV5-1 and J is TRBJ2-5, with D hard to call. The V gene lost 4 bases and the J gene lost 5 bases, with 15 bases spanning the gap. The CDR3 has 14 amino acids. CDR1 is SGHRS and CDR2 is YFSETQ in the germline V gene. CDR3 loop: CASSTMGFGETQYF. The CDR3 nucleotides read TGCGCCAGCAGCACGATGGGCTTTGGGGAGACCCAGTACTTC. Looking up the rest from reference TRBV5-1 and TRBJ2-5 gives the full variable domain: KAGVTQTPRYLIKTRGQQVTLSCSPISGHRSVSWYQQTPGQGLQFLFEYFSETQRNKGNFPGRFSGRQFSNSRSEMNVSTLELGDSALYLCASSTMGFGETQYFGPGTRLLVL.

The table lists this clonotype with many counts. The chain recombines TRBV7-6 with TRBJ2-7; D call uncertain. Germline CDR1 is SGHVS and CDR2 is FNYEAQ. V gave up 0 bases and J gave up 3 bases, with 9 bases separating them. The CDR3 length is 14 residues. The CDR3 coding sequence is TGTGCCAGCAGCTTAGCGTCCCCTAACTACGAGCAGTACTTC. Translated, it gives CASSLASPNYEQYF.

This chain joins TRBV7-7 and TRBJ2-5; D tentatively fits TRBD1 or TRBD2 (5 bases each). Between the trimmed V and J ends, which lost 2 bases and 1 base, there was a span of 14 bases. Germline V gene lookup returns CDR1 SSHAT and CDR2 FNYEAQ (reference sequence). This CDR3 contains 16 residues. The CDR3 is CASSLTPGPGQETQYF. In DNA, the CDR3 is TGTGCCAGCAGCTTAACGCCGGGACCGGGCCAAGAGACCCAGTACTTC.

The chain couples TRBV7-6 to TRBJ2-7; D possibly uses TRBD1 or TRBD2 (6 bases each). The V end lost 1 base, the J end lost 3 bases, and 19 bases lay between the germline ends. Germline CDR1 is SGHVS and CDR2 is FNYEAQ. This CDR3 spans 17 amino acids. The CDR3: CASSLGQEGDLLYEQYF. The CDR3 DNA reads TGTGCCAGCAGCTTAGGGCAGGAGGGGGACCTCCTCTACGAGCAGTACTTC. The full variable domain, rest sourced from reference TRBV7-6 and TRBJ2-7, is GAGVSQSPRYKVTKRGQDVALRCDPISGHVSLYWYRQALGQGPEFLTYFNYEAQQDKSGLPNDRFSAERPEGSISTLTIQRTEQRDSAMYRCASSLGQEGDLLYEQYFGPGTRLTVT.

This clonotype was seen at least ten times. V gene TRBV20-1 combines with J gene TRBJ2-7, with TRBD2 identical over 8 bases. The germline V gene encodes CDR1 DFQATT and CDR2 SNEGSKA (reference sequence). This CDR3 comprises 15 residues. V lost 4 bases, J lost 2 bases, and 10 bases stayed unmatched. Here the CDR3 reads CSAKGMTSEAYEQYF. The CDR3 DNA reads as TGCAGTGCTAAGGGAATGACTAGCGAAGCCTACGAGCAGTACTTC.